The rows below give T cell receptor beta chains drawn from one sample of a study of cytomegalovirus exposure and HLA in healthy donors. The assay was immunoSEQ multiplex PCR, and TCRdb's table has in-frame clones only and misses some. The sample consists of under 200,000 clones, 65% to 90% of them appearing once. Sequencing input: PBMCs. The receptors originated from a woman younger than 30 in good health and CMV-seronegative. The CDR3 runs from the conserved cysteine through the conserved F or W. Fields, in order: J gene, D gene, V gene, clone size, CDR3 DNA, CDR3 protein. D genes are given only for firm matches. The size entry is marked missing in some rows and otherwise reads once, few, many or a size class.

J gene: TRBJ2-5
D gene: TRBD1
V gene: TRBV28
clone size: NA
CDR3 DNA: TGTGCCAGCAGTTTCCGAACAGGGGTCGATCGAGAGACCCAGTACTTC
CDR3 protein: CASSFRTGVDRETQYF

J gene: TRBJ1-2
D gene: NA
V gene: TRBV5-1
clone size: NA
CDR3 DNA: TGCGCCAGCAGCTTGGGGGGCGGCTACACCTTC
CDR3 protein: CASSLGGGYTF

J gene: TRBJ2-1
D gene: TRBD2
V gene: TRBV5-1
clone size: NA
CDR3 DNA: TGCGCCAGCAGCCTAGCCAGGACTAGCGGATACAATGAGCAGTTCTTC
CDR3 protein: CASSLARTSGYNEQFF

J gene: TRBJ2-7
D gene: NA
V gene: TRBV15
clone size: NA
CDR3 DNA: TGTGCCACCAGCAGAGACAGGGTCTCCTACGAGCAGTACTTC
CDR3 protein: CATSRDRVSYEQYF

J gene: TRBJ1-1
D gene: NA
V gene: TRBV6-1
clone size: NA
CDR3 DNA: TGTGCCAGCAGCCTCGGCCGGGCTGAAGCTTTCTTT
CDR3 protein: CASSLGRAEAFF

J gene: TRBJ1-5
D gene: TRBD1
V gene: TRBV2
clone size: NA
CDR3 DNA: TGTGCCAGCAGGCACAGGGGCGGTCAGCCCCAGCATTTT
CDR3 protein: CASRHRGGQPQHF

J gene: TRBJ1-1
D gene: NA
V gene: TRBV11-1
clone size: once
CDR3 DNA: TGTGCCAGCAGCGAGAACGAAGCTTTCTTT
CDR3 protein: CASSENEAFF

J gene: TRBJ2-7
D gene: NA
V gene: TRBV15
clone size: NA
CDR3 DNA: TGTGCCACCAGCAGAGATCCAAACCTCTCGGAGGGGCAGTACTTC
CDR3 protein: CATSRDPNLSEGQYF

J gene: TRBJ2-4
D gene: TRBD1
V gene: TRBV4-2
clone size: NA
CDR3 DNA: TGTGCCAGCAGCCAAGACGTAGGGCAGGGGGTCGCCAAAAACATTCAGTACTTC
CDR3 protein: CASSQDVGQGVAKNIQYF

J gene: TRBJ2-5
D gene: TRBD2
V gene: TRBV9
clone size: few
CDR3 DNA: TGTGCCAGCAGCGTCCTTGCCCATAGTAGCGGGATTCAAGAGACCCAGTACTTC
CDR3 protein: CASSVLAHSSGIQETQYF

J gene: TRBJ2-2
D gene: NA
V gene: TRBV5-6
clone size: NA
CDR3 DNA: TGTGCCAGCAGCTTGAGGGGGGGCACCGGGGAGCTGTTTTTT
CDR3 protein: CASSLRGGTGELFF

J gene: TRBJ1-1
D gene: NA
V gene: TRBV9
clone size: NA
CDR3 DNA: TGTGCCAGCAGCGGGGAGGCGGGGAAATTGAACACTGAAGCTTTCTTT
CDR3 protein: CASSGEAGKLNTEAFF

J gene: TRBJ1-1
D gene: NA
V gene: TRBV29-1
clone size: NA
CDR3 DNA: TGCAGCGTTGAAGAACAGGGCGGCACTGAAGCTTTCTTT
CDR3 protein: CSVEEQGGTEAFF

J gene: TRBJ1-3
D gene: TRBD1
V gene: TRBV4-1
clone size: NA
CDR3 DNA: TGCGCCAGCAGCCGACAGGGCCTTGGAAACACCATATATTTT
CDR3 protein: CASSRQGLGNTIYF

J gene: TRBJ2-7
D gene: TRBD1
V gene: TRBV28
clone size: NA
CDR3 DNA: TGTGCCAGCAGTTTACAGCCCGGGACAGGGACCCACGAGCAGTACTTC
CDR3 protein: CASSLQPGTGTHEQYF

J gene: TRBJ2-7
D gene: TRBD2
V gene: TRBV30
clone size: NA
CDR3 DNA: TGTGCCTGTGGTTCTAGCGGTCCTCATAGCAGCTCCTACGAGCAGTACTTC
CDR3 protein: CACGSSGPHSSSYEQYF

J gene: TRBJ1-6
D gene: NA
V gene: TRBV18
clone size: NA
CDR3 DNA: TGTGCCAGCTCACCACTCGATATCCAGGATTCACCCCTCCACTTT
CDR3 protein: CASSPLDIQDSPLHF

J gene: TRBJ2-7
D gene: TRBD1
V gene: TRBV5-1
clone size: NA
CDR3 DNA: TGCGCCAGCAGCTTGGTAGCAGGGGGCGGTTACGAGCAGTACTTC
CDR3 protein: CASSLVAGGGYEQYF

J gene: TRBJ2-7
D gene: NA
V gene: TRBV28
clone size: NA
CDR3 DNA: TGTGCCAGCACTTTCCTAGCGGACCAGGGGTCCTACGAGCAGTACTTC
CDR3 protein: CASTFLADQGSYEQYF

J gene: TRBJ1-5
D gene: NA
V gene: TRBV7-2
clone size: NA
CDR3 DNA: TGTGCCAGCAGCTTGACAGTCAATCAGCCCCAGCATTTT
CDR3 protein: CASSLTVNQPQHF

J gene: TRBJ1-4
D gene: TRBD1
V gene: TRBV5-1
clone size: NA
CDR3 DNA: TGCGCCAGCCACACAGGGGTGACTAATGAAAAACTGTTTTTT
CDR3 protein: CASHTGVTNEKLFF

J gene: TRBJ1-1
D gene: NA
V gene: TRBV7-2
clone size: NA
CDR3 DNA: TGTGCCAGCAGCTTTGGGGCAGGTGAAGCTTTCTTT
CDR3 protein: CASSFGAGEAFF

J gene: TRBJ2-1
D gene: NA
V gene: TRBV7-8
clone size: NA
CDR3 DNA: TGTGCCAGCAGCCCAGGTGCGGGGGAGCAGTTCTTC
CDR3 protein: CASSPGAGEQFF

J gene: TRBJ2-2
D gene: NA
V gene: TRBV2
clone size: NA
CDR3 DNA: TGTGCCAGCTCTACCGGTGGAGGCGGGGAGCTGTTTTTT
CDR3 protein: CASSTGGGGELFF

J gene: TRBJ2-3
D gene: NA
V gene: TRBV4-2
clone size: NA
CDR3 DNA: TGTGCCAGCAGCCAAGATGATACCCCCGGGGCAGATACGCAGTATTTT
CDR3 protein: CASSQDDTPGADTQYF

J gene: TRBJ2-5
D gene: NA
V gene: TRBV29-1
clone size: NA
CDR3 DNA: TGCAGCGTTAACGGGGATAGGGGGGGCGCGGAGACCCAGTACTTC
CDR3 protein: CSVNGDRGGAETQYF

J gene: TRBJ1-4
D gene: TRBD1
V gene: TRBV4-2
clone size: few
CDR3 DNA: TGTGCCAGCAGCCAAGCCGACAGGGGCACTAATGAAAAACTGTTTTTT
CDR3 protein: CASSQADRGTNEKLFF

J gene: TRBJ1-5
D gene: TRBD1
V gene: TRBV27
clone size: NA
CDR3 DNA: TGTGCCAGCAGTTCGGGACAGGGTTACGGGGCCAACCAGCCCCAGCATTTT
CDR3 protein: CASSSGQGYGANQPQHF

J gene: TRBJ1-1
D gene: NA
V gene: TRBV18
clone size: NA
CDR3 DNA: TGTGCCAGCTCACCGCAATGGACGGAGGTTAACACTGAAGCTTTCTTT
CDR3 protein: CASSPQWTEVNTEAFF

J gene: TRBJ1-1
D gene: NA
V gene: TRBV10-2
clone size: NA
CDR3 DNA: TGCGCCAGCAGTGAGGACGGGGAGAACACTGAAGCTTTCTTT
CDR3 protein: CASSEDGENTEAFF

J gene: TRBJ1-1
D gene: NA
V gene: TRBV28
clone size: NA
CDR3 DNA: TGTGCCAGCAGTTCCCAGGGTTTTACCGGGTGGGGGAACACTGAAGCTTTCTTT
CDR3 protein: CASSSQGFTGWGNTEAFF

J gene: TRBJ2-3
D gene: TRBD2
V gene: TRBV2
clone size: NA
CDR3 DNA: TGTGCCAGCATGGGACTAGCGGGAGAAATTCCCACAGATACGCAGTATTTT
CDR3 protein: CASMGLAGEIPTDTQYF

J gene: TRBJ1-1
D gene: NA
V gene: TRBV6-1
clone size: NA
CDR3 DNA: TGTGCCTCACACCAGGGGCCTGAAGCTTTCTTT
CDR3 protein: CASHQGPEAFF